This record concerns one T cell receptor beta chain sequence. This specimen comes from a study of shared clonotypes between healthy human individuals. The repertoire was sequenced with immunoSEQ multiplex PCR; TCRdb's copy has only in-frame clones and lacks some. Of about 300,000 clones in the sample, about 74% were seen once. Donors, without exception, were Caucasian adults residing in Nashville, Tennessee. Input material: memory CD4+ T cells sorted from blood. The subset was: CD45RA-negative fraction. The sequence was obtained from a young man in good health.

CDR3 region: CASSGTGFGNQPQHF. The CDR3 DNA reads as TGTGCCAGCAGTGGAACAGGGTTCGGCAATCAGCCCCAGCATTTT. This sequence joins TRBV6-1 and TRBJ1-5; D might be TRBD1 (6 bases). CDR1 and CDR2 from the germline V gene are MNHNS and SASEGT. V lost 4 bases and J 2 bases, leaving 12 bases between the germline ends. CDR3 length: 15 amino acids.